The clone carrying this T cell receptor beta chain showed up many times. The CDR3 spans 14 residues. Germline lookup yields CDR1 DFQATT and CDR2 SNEGSKA (reference sequence). Trimming took 2 bases from V and 5 from J, leaving 10 bases between them. The data were taken from a study of T cells in Graves' hyperthyroidism and ophthalmopathy. TCR beta CDR3 regions were amplified from RNA transcripts. Carried out on the TCR CDR3, a first-round RT-PCR used the HTBI primer set. TCRdb reanalysed the multiplex PCR reads using MiXCR and keeps one entry per CDR3 protein. The repertoire holds about 620,000 distinct CDR3 sequences, with roughly 16% as singletons.

This chain links TRBV20-1 with TRBJ1-6, with D perhaps matching TRBD1 (5 bases). Sequenced sample: blood. This TCR came from a woman aged 25 to 45 with Graves' hyperthyroidism. DNA of the CDR3: TGCAGTGCTAGACCAACGGGGGATAATTCACCCCTCCACTTT. Translation: CSARPTGDNSPLHF.